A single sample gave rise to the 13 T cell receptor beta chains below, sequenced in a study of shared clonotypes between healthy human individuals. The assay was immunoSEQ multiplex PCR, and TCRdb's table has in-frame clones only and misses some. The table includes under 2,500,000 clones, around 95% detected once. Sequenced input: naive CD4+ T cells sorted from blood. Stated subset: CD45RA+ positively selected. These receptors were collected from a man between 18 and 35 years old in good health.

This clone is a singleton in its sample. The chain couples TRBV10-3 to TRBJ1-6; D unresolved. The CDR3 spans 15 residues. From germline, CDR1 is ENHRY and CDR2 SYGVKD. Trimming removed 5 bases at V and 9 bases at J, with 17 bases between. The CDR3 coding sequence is TGTGCCATCAGTTCGGGCCCCGGGGAAGTTTCACCCCTCCACTTT. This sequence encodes CAISSGPGEVSPLHF.

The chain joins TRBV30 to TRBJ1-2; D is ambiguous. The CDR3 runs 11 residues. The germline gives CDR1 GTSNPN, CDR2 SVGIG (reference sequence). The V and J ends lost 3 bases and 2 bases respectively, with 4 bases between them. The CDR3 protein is CAWRRNYGYTF. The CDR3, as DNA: TGTGCCTGGAGAAGAAACTATGGCTACACCTTC.

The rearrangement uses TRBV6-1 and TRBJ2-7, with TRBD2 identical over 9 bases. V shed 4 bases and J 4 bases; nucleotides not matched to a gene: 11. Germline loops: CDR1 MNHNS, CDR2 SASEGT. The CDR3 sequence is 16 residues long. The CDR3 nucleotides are TGTGCCAGCAGTGCAGTCGGGACTAGCAGAGGATACGAGCAGTACTTC. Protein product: CASSAVGTSRGYEQYF.

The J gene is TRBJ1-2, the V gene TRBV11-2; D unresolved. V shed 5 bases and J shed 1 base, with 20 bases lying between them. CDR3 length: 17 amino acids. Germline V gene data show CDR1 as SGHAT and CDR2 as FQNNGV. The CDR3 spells CASSPTAGGVVNYGYTF. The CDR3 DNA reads TGTGCCAGCAGCCCCACGGCAGGCGGGGTGGTTAACTATGGCTACACCTTC.

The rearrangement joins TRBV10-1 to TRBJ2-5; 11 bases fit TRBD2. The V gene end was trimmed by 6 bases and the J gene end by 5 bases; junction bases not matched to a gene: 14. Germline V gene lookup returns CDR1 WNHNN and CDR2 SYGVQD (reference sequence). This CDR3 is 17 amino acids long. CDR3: CASSDDHSGGAPETQYF. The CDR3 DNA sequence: TGCGCCAGCAGCGATGACCATAGCGGGGGGGCCCCGGAGACCCAGTACTTC.

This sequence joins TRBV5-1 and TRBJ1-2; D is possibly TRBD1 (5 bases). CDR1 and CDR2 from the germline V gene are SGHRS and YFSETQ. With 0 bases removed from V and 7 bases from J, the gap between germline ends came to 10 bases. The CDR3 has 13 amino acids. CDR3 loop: CASSLVQGFGYTF. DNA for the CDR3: TGCGCCAGCAGCTTGGTGCAGGGATTTGGCTACACCTTC.

This CDR3 reads CASSQWIAADSYEQYF. The CDR3 nucleotides read TGCGCCAGCAGCCAATGGATAGCGGCAGACTCCTACGAGCAGTACTTC. The chain couples TRBV4-1 to TRBJ2-7, with a tentative D call TRBD2 (6 bases). Deletions cut 2 bases from V and 0 bases from J, with 14 bases between. Germline CDR1 and CDR2: MGHRA and YSYEKL. This CDR3 comprises 16 residues.

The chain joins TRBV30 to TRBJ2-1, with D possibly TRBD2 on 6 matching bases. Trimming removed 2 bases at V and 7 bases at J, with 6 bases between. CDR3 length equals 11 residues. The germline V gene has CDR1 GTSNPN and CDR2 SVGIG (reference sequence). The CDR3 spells CAWSRENEQFF. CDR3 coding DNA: TGTGCCTGGAGTCGGGAGAATGAGCAGTTCTTC.

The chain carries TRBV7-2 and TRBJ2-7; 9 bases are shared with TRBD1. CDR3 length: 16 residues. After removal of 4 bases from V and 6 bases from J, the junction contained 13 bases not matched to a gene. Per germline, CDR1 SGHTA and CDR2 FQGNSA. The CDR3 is CASSSIPGQGTSEQYF. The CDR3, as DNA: TGTGCCAGCAGCTCAATACCGGGACAGGGAACGAGCGAGCAGTACTTC.

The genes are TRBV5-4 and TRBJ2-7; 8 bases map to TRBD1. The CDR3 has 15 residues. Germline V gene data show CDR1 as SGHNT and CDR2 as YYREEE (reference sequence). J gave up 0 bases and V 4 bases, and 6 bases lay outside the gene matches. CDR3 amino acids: CASSIRDRSSYEQYF. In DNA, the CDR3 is TGTGCCAGCAGCATCCGGGACAGGTCCTCCTACGAGCAGTACTTC.

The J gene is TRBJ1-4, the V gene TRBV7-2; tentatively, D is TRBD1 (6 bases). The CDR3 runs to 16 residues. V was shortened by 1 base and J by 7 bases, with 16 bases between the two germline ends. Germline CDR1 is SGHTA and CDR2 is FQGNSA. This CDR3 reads CASSLDGVTGVEKLFF. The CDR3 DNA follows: TGTGCCAGCAGCTTAGATGGGGTGACAGGAGTTGAAAAACTGTTTTTT.

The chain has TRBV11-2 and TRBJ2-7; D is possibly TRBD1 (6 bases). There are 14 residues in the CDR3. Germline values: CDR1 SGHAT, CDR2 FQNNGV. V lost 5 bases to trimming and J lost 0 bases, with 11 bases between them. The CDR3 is CASSLNRDSYEQYF. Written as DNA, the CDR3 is TGTGCCAGCAGCCTCAACAGGGACTCCTACGAGCAGTACTTC.

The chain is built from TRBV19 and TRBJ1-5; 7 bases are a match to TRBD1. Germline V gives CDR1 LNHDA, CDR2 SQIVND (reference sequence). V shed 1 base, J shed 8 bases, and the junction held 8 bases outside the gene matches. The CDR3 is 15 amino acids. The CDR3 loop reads CASSIARAGGEPQHF. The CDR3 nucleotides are TGTGCCAGTAGTATAGCTAGGGCAGGGGGAGAGCCCCAGCATTTT.